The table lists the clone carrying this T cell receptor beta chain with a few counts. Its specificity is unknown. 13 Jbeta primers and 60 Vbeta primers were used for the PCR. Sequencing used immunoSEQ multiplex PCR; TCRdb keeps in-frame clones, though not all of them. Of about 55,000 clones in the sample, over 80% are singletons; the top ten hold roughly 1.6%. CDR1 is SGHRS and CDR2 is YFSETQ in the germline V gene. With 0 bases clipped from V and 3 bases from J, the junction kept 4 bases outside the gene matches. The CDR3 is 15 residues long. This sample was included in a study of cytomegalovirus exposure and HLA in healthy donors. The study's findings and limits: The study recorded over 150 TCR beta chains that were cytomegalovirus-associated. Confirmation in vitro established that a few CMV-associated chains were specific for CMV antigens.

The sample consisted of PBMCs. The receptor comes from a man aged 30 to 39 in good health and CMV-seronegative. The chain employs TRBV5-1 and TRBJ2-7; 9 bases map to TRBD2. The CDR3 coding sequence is TGCGCCAGCAGCTTGGTAGCGGGGGCGTACTACGAGCAGTACTTC. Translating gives CASSLVAGAYYEQYF.